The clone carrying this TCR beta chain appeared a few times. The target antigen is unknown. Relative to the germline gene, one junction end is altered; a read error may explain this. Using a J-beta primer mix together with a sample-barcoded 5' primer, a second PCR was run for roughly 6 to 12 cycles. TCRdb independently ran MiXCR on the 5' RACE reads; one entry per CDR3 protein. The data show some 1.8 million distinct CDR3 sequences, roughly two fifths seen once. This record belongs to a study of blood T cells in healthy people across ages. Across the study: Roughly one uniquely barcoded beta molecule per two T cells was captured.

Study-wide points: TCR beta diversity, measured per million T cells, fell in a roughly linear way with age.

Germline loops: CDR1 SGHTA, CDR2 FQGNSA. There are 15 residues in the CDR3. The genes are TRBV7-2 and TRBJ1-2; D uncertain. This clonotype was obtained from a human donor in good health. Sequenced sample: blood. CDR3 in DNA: TGTGCCGGCAGCCTTCGAGGGCCCCCGGGGTATGGCTACACCTTC. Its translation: CAGSLRGPPGYGYTF.